The 17 T cell receptor beta chains below all came from one sample that was sequenced in a study of blood T cell repertoires in COVID-19. Assay used: immunoSEQ multiplex PCR; TCRdb lists only in-frame clones, some missing. The sample contains some 140,000 clones, roughly four fifths of which appear only once. Sequencing input: peripheral blood. The receptors here all came from an elderly man with acute or convalescent COVID-19.

The J gene is TRBJ2-6, the V gene TRBV6-1; D is undetermined. Trimming took 2 bases from V and 3 from J, leaving 11 bases between them. The CDR3 is made up of 16 amino acids. The germline CDR1 and CDR2 sequences are MNHNS and SASEGT. The CDR3 loop reads CASSEPGVGGANVLTF. The CDR3 DNA is TGTGCCAGCAGTGAACCGGGTGTCGGTGGGGCCAACGTCCTGACTTTC.

V gene TRBV6-6 combines with J gene TRBJ2-5; TRBD2 matches at 10 bases. Trimming cost V 7 bases and J 5 bases; bases outside gene matches: 7. The V gene's germline CDR1 is MNHNY and CDR2 SVGAGI (reference sequence). This CDR3 is 14 amino acids long. CDR3 region: CASNPGTSVETQYF. The CDR3 DNA is TGTGCCAGCAATCCCGGGACTAGCGTTGAGACCCAGTACTTC.

The V and J genes are TRBV2 and TRBJ1-5, with D possibly being TRBD1 (5 bases). CDR3 length equals 11 residues. Germline V gene lookup returns CDR1 SNHLY and CDR2 FYNNEI. V lost 8 bases, J lost 6 bases, and 8 bases lay in between. The CDR3: CASGGVQPQHF. As DNA, the CDR3 is TGTGCCAGCGGGGGGGTTCAGCCCCAGCATTTT.

V is TRBV9 and J is TRBJ1-1; no reliable D call. In germline, CDR1 is SGDLS, CDR2 YYNGEE. Deletions cut 6 bases from V and 1 base from J, with 13 bases between. CDR3 size: 14 residues. The CDR3 reads CASTPRSENTEAFF. CDR3 DNA: TGTGCCAGCACCCCCAGGTCCGAGAACACTGAAGCTTTCTTT.

The chain uses TRBV24-1 and TRBJ1-2; D possibly corresponds to TRBD1 (5 bases). The CDR3 totals 15 residues. V lost 4 bases, J lost 7 bases, and 18 bases lay in between. CDR1 and CDR2 from the germline V gene are KGHDR and SFDVKD. CDR3 amino acids: CATSDPGQGGGGYTF. The CDR3 bases are TGTGCCACCAGTGACCCCGGGCAGGGTGGCGGTGGCTACACCTTC.

The J gene is TRBJ1-4, the V gene TRBV28; TRBD1 aligns across 9 bases. Germline CDR1 MDHEN, CDR2 SYDVKM. V was clipped by 3 bases and J by 14 bases; unmatched bases: 13. This CDR3 spans 15 amino acids. The CDR3 protein is CASSFEPGQGSTLFF. CDR3 sequence (DNA): TGTGCCAGCAGTTTCGAGCCGGGACAGGGATCGACGCTGTTTTTT.

The genes are TRBV5-8 and TRBJ2-3, with 8 positions matching TRBD2. The trim removed 2 bases at V and 4 bases at J, leaving 12 bases unmatched. This CDR3 region has 17 residues. From germline, CDR1 is SGHTS and CDR2 YDEGEE. The CDR3 loop is CASSFGGGPQIADTQYF. The CDR3 bases are TGTGCCAGCAGCTTTGGCGGGGGGCCACAGATCGCAGATACGCAGTATTTT. The full variable domain, with the rest looked up from reference TRBV5-8 and TRBJ2-3, is EAGVTQSPTHLIKTRGQQATLRCSPISGHTSVYWYQQALGLGLQFLLWYDEGEERNRGNFPPRFSGRQFPNYSSELNVNALELEDSALYLCASSFGGGPQIADTQYFGPGTRLTVL.

This clone was counted a few times. This sequence joins TRBV3-1 (or the pseudogene TRBV3-2) and TRBJ1-1; 8 bases map to TRBD1. The V gene end was trimmed by 6 bases and the J gene end by 8 bases; junction bases not matched to a gene: 2. The CDR3 runs 11 residues. From germline, CDR1 is LGHDT and CDR2 YNNKEL (reference sequence). DNA for the CDR3: TGTGCCAGCAGAGACAGGGGCGAAGCTTTCTTT. The encoded protein is CASRDRGEAFF.

The chain carries TRBV9 and TRBJ1-2; D not resolved. Germline V gene sequence: CDR1 SGDLS, CDR2 YYNGEE. The CDR3 spans 14 residues. Trimming stripped 0 bases from V and 6 bases from J, with 12 bases between. The DNA of the CDR3 is TGTGCCAGCAGCGTAGGGTTGACTAGGGATGGCTACACCTTC. It encodes CASSVGLTRDGYTF.

The rearrangement links TRBV5-1 to TRBJ1-4; TRBD1 is a possible D gene (5 bases). CDR3 length equals 15 residues. V gave up 4 bases and J gave up 8 bases, with 18 bases separating them. Germline CDR1 SGHRS, CDR2 YFSETQ. The CDR3 coding sequence is TGCGCCAGCAGCCCCGATTCGGGGGACGGGGAAAAACTGTTTTTT. Protein sequence: CASSPDSGDGEKLFF.

The chain uses TRBV3-1 (or the pseudogene TRBV3-2) and TRBJ1-2; the D gene is possibly TRBD1 (6 bases). The CDR3 is made up of 15 amino acids. Germline assignment: CDR1 LGHDT and CDR2 YNNKEL (reference sequence). The ends were cut back, 4 bases at V and 2 bases at J, with 14 bases in the middle. The CDR3 DNA sequence: TGTGCCAGCAGCCTGGCCGGGACACCCAACTATGGCTACACCTTC. It is translated as CASSLAGTPNYGYTF.

The chain has TRBV7-2 and TRBJ1-1; D is unclear. CDR1 and CDR2 (germline): SGHTA, FQGNSA. The V and J ends lost 5 bases and 5 bases respectively, with 9 bases between them. There are 12 residues in the CDR3. CDR3 DNA sequence: TGTGCCAGCAGCGTAGGGAGGACTGAAGCTTTCTTT. This encodes CASSVGRTEAFF.

The rearrangement uses TRBV28 and TRBJ2-7; D is perhaps TRBD1 (5 bases). This CDR3 has 12 residues. Trimming cost V 2 bases and J 5 bases, with 7 bases left between them. Germline lookup yields CDR1 MDHEN and CDR2 SYDVKM. CDR3: CASSLQGDEQYF. CDR3 sequence (DNA): TGTGCCAGCAGTTTACAAGGGGACGAGCAGTACTTC.

The chain combines TRBV5-6 with TRBJ1-6; TRBD1 matches at 7 bases. The V and J ends lost 4 bases and 7 bases, in that order; junction bases with no gene match: 5. The CDR3 extends over 14 amino acids. From germline, CDR1 is SGHDT and CDR2 YYEEEE. The CDR3 nucleotides are TGTGCCAGCAGCGAACAGGGGCTAAATTCACCCCTCCACTTT. This codes for CASSEQGLNSPLHF.

This clone has only one observation. The germline gene is not matched at one end of the junction; a read error may be the cause. The chain recombines TRBV3-1 (or the pseudogene TRBV3-2) with TRBJ1-1; 7 bases match TRBD1. The CDR3 totals 15 residues. Germline V CDR1 and CDR2: LGHDT, YNNKEL (reference sequence). CDR3 sequence (DNA): TGTGCCAGCAGCCAAGGGATGACAGGGAACGCTGAAGCTTTCTTT. Protein: CASSQGMTGNAEAFF.

Here the CDR3 reads CASSLGQVEKLFF. The CDR3 bases are TGTGCCAGCAGTCTGGGACAGGTTGAAAAACTGTTTTTT. The V call is TRBV5-8, the J call TRBJ1-4; 8 nucleotides match TRBD1. The CDR3 runs to 13 residues. Germline V gene data show CDR1 as SGHTS and CDR2 as YDEGEE. V trimming: 5 bases; J trimming: 7 bases; junction bases outside the gene matches: 4.

The chain joins TRBV19 to TRBJ1-6, with D tentatively TRBD1 (6 bases). The CDR3 runs 17 residues. From germline, CDR1 is LNHDA and CDR2 SQIVND (reference sequence). Trimming took off 6 bases at V and 8 bases at J, with 23 bases between the two ends. As DNA, the CDR3 is TGTGCCAGTAGCCACGGGCGTCGACAGGTCGAAGATTCACCCCTCCACTTT. It yields the protein CASSHGRRQVEDSPLHF.